This TCR beta chain stems from a study of blood T cells in healthy people across ages. The CDR3 length is 18 residues. The germline V gene has CDR1 MNHEY and CDR2 SVGAGI. A second PCR of 7 to 11 cycles used a sample-barcoded 5' primer and a J-beta primer mix. Sequencing recovered at least 2.5 million CDR3-containing paired-end reads from each sample. Using its own MiXCR run on the 5' RACE reads, TCRdb lists one record per CDR3 protein. Of 920,000 or so distinct CDR3 sequences in the sample, roughly 45% are singletons; the top ten hold 18%. Notes on this clonotype: Antigen: not known. At one boundary the junction diverges from the germline segment, which might be a read error.

Regarding the study as a whole: Leaving the PBMCs unsorted stopped any conclusive comparison of naive versus antigen-experienced cells.

Whenever a sample was processed, at least 7 million PBMCs were isolated. Extraction of total RNA produced a minimum of 5.5 micrograms from each sample. The origin of this receptor is a woman in her fifties or sixties in good health. The chain carries TRBV6-5 and TRBJ2-3; D is perhaps TRBD1 or TRBD2 (6 bases each). The sample comprised blood. CDR3 nucleotides: TGTACCAGCAGTTACTCGGGGGACACCGGGAAGGGCACAGATACGCAGTATTTT. This gives the protein CTSSYSGDTGKGTDTQYF.